This record looks at one T cell receptor (beta chain) sequence and its context. The antigen is unknown. It may be a read error: a sequence one base away is much more abundant. Using a J-beta primer mix together with a sample-barcoded 5' primer, a second PCR was run for roughly 7 to 12 cycles. Through a template-switch adaptor with 12 random nucleotides, each cDNA molecule received a tag. Via MiXCR, TCRdb re-called the 5' RACE reads, giving one row per CDR3 protein. Among over 550,000 distinct CDR3 sequences listed, 25% to 35% were seen once. The data belong to a study of blood T cells in healthy people across ages. Study-level results: Versus aged donors, long-lived donors had higher diversity and more naive CD4+ cells.

The CDR3 is 14 amino acids. CDR1 and CDR2 from the germline V gene are SGHTA and FQGNSA. The sequencing sample was made of blood. The receptor's source is an elderly woman in good health. The chain couples TRBV7-2 to TRBJ2-3; 7 bases agree with TRBD2. CDR3 nucleotide sequence: TGTGCCAGCACCCCTCGACTAGCTATAGATACGCGGTATTTT. This codes for CASTPRLAIDTRYF. Full variable domain (outside the CDR3, taken from reference TRBV7-2 and TRBJ2-3): GAGVSQSPSNKVTEKGKDVELRCDPISGHTALYWYRQSLGQGLEFLIYFQGNSAPDKSGLPSDRFSAERTGGSVSTLTIQRTQQEDSAVYLCASTPRLAIDTRYFGPGTRLTVL.